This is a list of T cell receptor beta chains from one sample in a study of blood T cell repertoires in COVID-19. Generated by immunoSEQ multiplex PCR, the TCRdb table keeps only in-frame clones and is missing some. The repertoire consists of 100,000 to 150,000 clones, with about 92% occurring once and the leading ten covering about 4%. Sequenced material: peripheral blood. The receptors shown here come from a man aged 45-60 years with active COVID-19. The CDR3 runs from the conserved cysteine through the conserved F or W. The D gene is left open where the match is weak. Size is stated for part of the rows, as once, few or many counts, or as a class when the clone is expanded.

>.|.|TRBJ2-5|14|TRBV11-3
CASSIGTQGETQYF
TGTGCCAGCAGCATTGGGACACAAGGAGAGACCCAGTACTTC
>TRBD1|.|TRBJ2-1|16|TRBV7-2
CASSPSPGGSGNEQFF
TGTGCCAGCAGCCCGAGCCCAGGGGGCTCAGGCAATGAGCAGTTCTTC
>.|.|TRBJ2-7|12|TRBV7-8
CASSQGGYEQYF
TGTGCCAGCAGCCAGGGAGGCTACGAGCAGTACTTC
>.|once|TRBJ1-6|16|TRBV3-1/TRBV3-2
CASSQDRGSYNSPLHF
TGTGCCAGCAGCCAAGACAGGGGTTCCTATAATTCACCCCTCCACTTT
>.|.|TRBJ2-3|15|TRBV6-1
CASSEVDSSTDTQYF
TGTGCCAGCAGTGAGGTGGACAGCAGCACAGATACGCAGTATTTT
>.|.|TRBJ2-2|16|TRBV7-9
CASSPLWRENTGELFF
TGTGCCAGCAGCCCCCTTTGGAGGGAGAACACCGGGGAGCTGTTTTTT
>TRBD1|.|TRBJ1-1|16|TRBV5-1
CASSTGQGAMNTEAFF
TGCGCCAGCAGCACCGGACAGGGGGCCATGAACACTGAAGCTTTCTTT
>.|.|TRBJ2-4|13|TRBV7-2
CASSFVYGDIQYF
TGTGCCAGCAGCTTTGTCTACGGGGACATTCAGTACTTC
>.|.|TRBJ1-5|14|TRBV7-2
CASSLAGAGQPQHF
TGTGCCAGCAGCTTAGCAGGGGCCGGTCAGCCCCAGCATTTT
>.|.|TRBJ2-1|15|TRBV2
CASSEGSGSYNEQFF
TGTGCCAGCAGTGAGGGTAGCGGCTCCTACAATGAGCAGTTCTTC
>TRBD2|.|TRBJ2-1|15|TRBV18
CASSLGSGRYNEQFF
TGTGCCAGCTCACTGGGGAGCGGGAGGTACAATGAGCAGTTCTTC
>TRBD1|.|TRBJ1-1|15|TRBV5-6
CASTTGVDPGWGAFF
TGTGCCAGCACCACAGGGGTGGATCCCGGATGGGGAGCTTTCTTT
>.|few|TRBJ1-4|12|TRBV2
CASSDSNEKLFF
TGTGCCAGCAGTGACAGTAATGAAAAACTGTTTTTT
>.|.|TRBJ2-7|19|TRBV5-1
CASSLGYGGRPTGSYEQYF
TGCGCCAGCAGCCTAGGCTACGGGGGGAGGCCGACAGGCTCCTACGAGCAGTACTTC
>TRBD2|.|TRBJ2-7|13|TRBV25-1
CASGAGESYEQYF
TGTGCCAGCGGTGCGGGGGAGAGCTACGAGCAGTACTTC
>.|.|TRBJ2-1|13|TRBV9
CASSVASFDEQFF
TGTGCCAGCAGCGTAGCTAGCTTCGATGAGCAGTTCTTC
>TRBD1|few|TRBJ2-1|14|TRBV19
CASTGTGTPYEQFF
TGTGCCAGTACCGGGACAGGTACCCCTTATGAGCAGTTCTTC
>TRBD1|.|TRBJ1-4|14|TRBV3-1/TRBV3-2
CASSPGQLNEKLFF
TGTGCCAGCAGCCCGGGACAGCTTAATGAAAAACTGTTTTTT
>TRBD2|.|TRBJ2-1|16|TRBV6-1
CASSESPAGGYNEQFF
TGTGCCAGCAGTGAATCCCCAGCGGGGGGTTATAATGAGCAGTTCTTC
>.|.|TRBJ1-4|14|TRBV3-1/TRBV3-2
CASSQQGTNEKLFF
TGTGCCAGCAGCCAGCAGGGAACTAATGAAAAACTGTTTTTT
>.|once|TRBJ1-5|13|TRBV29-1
CSVEFGGRQPQHF
TGCAGCGTTGAATTCGGGGGTCGGCAGCCCCAGCATTTT
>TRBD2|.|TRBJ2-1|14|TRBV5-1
CASSLSGRSNEQFF
TGCGCCAGCAGCCTTAGCGGGAGATCCAATGAGCAGTTCTTC
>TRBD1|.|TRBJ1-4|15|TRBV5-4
CASSLGTGVFEKLFF
TGTGCCAGCAGCTTGGGGACAGGGGTATTTGAAAAACTGTTTTTT
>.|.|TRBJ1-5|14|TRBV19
CASSITGGNQPQHF
TGTGCCAGTAGTATCACCGGAGGCAATCAGCCCCAGCATTTT
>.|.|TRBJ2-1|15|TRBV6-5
CASRLLEDGVGEQFF
TGTGCCAGCCGATTGCTGGAGGATGGGGTTGGGGAGCAGTTCTTC
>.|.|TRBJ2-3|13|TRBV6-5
CASSYSGGNTQYF
TGTGCCAGCAGTTACTCTGGCGGGAATACGCAGTATTTT
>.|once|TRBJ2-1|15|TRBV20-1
CSASFPLSSYNEQFF
TGCAGTGCTAGTTTTCCCCTTAGCTCCTACAATGAGCAGTTCTTC
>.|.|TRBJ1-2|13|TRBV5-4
CASSSPGSHGYTF
TGTGCCAGCAGCTCTCCGGGGTCCCATGGCTACACCTTC
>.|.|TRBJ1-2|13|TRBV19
CASSMQGYYGYTF
TGTGCCAGTAGTATGCAGGGGTACTATGGCTACACCTTC
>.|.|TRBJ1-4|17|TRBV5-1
CASSLGQGHTANEKLFF
TGCGCCAGCAGCTTGGGGCAGGGACACACAGCTAATGAAAAACTGTTTTTT
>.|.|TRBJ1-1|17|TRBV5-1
CASSPGGGLNQLAEAFF
TGCGCCAGCAGCCCGGGTGGGGGGTTGAACCAACTTGCGGAAGCTTTCTTT
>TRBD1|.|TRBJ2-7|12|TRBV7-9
CASSPQGSEQYF
TGTGCCAGCAGCCCACAGGGGAGTGAGCAGTACTTC
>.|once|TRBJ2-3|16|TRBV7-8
CASSLGALTSTDTQYF
TGTGCCAGCAGCTTAGGGGCCTTAACTAGCACAGATACGCAGTATTTT
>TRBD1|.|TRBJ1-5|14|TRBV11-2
CASSLDRGSQPQHF
TGTGCCAGCAGCCTTGACAGGGGAAGTCAGCCCCAGCATTTT
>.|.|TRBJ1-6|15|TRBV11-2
CASSLAGGDGSPLHF
TGTGCCAGCAGCTTAGCCGGCGGGGATGGTTCACCCCTCCACTTT
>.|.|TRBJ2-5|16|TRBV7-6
CASSLVRGTVQETQYF
TGTGCCAGCAGCTTAGTGAGGGGGACGGTACAAGAGACCCAGTACTTC
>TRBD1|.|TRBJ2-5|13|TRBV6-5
CASRDRGQETQYF
TGTGCCAGCAGAGACAGGGGACAAGAGACCCAGTACTTC
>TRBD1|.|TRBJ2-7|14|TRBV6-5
CASSTGGRIDEQYF
TGTGCCAGCAGTACAGGGGGTCGTATCGACGAGCAGTACTTC
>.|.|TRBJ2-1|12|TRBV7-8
CASSPTYNEQFF
TGTGCCAGCAGCCCAACCTACAATGAGCAGTTCTTC
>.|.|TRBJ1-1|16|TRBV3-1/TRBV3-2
CASSQEAGRGNTEAFF
TGTGCCAGCAGCCAAGAGGCCGGGCGGGGGAACACTGAAGCTTTCTTT
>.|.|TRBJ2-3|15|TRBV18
CASSLGRAGADTQYF
TGTGCCAGCTCACTTGGCAGGGCCGGCGCAGATACGCAGTATTTT
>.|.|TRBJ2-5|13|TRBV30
CAWSETNQETQYF
TGTGCCTGGAGTGAGACTAACCAAGAGACCCAGTACTTC
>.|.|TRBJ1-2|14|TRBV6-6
CASSYSSRDHGYTF
TGTGCCAGCAGTTACTCCTCCAGGGATCATGGCTACACCTTC